This is a list of T cell receptor beta chains from one sample in a study of T cell responses to AZD1222 COVID-19 vaccine. Sequencing was performed with immunoSEQ multiplex PCR; in TCRdb, only in-frame clones are kept and a portion is missing. Of 60,000 to 75,000 clones listed, roughly 90% are singletons. Sequences were derived from peripheral blood, sampled on day 0 of AZD1222 vaccination. The receptors derive from an adult in good health. CDR3s leave out the opening cysteine and the closing phenylalanine or tryptophan. The order of the fields is V gene, J gene, clone size, CDR3 protein. Rows give clone size only sometimes, using once, few, many, or a class for an expanded clone.

TRBV18	TRBJ1-1	NA	ASSPQRDMAEAF
TRBV18	TRBJ1-4	NA	ASSRYGQNEKLF
TRBV7-2	TRBJ1-2	NA	ASSPFGRQGAHGYT
TRBV6-5	TRBJ1-2	NA	ASSYSSGTYGYT
TRBV11-2	TRBJ1-2	NA	ASSLDIQYGYT
TRBV10-3	TRBJ2-1	once	AIRGQGRDEQF
TRBV4-1	TRBJ2-3	NA	ASSQAVTQY
TRBV2	TRBJ2-3	once	ASTDQRGALDTQY
TRBV30	TRBJ1-5	NA	AWSGSVQGAQPQH
TRBV9	TRBJ1-2	NA	ASSVAVGRYGYT
TRBV27	TRBJ2-7	NA	ASSRGRSYEQY
TRBV11-3	TRBJ1-2	once	ASSFARGYGYT
TRBV9	TRBJ2-7	few	ASSVAGGQGASEQY
TRBV29-1	TRBJ2-1	NA	SAGTVRGNEQF
TRBV5-1	TRBJ2-2	NA	ASSLGAELGAGELF
TRBV7-9	TRBJ2-2	once	ASSLRAGGPVTGELF
TRBV9	TRBJ1-3	NA	ASSVDRGSSGNTIY
TRBV5-4	TRBJ1-1	few	ASSSPTQMTSEAF
TRBV3-1/TRBV3-2	TRBJ1-1	NA	ASSRTAGGTEAF
TRBV6-1	TRBJ1-2	NA	ASSENTGRYGYT
TRBV18	TRBJ1-1	NA	ASSQDRGTEAF
TRBV7-8	TRBJ1-2	NA	ASSPGTVPANYGYT
TRBV9	TRBJ1-5	once	ASSVGEGGHQPQH
TRBV20-1	TRBJ1-1	NA	SASWPQRTEAF
TRBV30	TRBJ1-2	NA	AWSAYRGHGYT
TRBV5-5	TRBJ1-4	NA	ASSLLAAGEKLF
TRBV10-1	TRBJ1-5	once	ASSEDSLQPQH
TRBV7-2	TRBJ1-2	NA	ASSLVPGTGTNYGYT
TRBV14	TRBJ1-4	NA	ASSERTGATNEKLF